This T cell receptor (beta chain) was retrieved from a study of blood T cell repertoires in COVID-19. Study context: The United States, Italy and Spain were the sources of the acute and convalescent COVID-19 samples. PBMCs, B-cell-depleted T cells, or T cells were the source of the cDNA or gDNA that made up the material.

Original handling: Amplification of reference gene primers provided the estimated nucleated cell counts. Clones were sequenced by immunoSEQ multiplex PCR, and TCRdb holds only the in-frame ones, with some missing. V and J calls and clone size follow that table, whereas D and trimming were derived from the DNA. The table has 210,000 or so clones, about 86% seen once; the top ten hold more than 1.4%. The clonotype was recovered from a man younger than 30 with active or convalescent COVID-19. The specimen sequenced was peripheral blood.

As DNA, the CDR3 is TGTGCCAGCAGCCGTGGACTAGTTTCCAACGAGCAGTACTTC. Protein: CASSRGLVSNEQYF. The chain has TRBV5-6 and TRBJ2-7, with 7 bases matching TRBD2. V lost 4 bases to trimming and J lost 5 bases; unmatched junction nucleotides: 9. Per the germline V gene, CDR1 is SGHDT and CDR2 is YYEEEE. The CDR3 runs to 14 residues.